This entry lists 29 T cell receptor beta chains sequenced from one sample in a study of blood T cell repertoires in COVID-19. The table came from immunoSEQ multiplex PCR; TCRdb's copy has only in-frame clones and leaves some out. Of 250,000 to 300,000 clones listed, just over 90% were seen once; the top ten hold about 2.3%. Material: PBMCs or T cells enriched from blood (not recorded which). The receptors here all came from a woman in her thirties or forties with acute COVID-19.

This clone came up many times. The CDR3, as DNA: TGTGCCAGCAGCTTACCCCTAGCGGGGGGAGAAGAGACCCAGTACTTC. Translating it yields CASSLPLAGGEETQYF. This chain joins TRBV7-2 and TRBJ2-5; 11 nucleotides match TRBD2. Germline V gene sequence: CDR1 SGHTA, CDR2 FQGNSA. V shed 2 bases, J shed 3 bases, and the junction held 5 bases outside the gene matches. This CDR3 is 16 amino acids long.

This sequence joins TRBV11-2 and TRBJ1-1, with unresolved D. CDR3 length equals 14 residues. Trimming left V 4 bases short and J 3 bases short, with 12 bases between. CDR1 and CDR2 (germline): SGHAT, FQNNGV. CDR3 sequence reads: CASSSTGIYTEAFF. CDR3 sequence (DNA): TGTGCCAGCAGCTCCACCGGGATTTACACTGAAGCTTTCTTT.

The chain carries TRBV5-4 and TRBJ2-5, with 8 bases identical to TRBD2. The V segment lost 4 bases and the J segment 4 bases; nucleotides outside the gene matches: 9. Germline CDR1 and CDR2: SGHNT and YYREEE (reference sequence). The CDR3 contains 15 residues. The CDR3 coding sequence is TGTGCCAGCAGCGAGGGGGGACTAGGAGGAGAGACCCAGTACTTC. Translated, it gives CASSEGGLGGETQYF.

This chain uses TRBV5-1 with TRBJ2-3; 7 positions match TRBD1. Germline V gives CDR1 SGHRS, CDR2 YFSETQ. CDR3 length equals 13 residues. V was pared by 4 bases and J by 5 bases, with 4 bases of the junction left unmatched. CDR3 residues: CASSITGVDTQYF. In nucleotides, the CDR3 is TGCGCCAGCAGCATAACAGGGGTAGATACGCAGTATTTT.

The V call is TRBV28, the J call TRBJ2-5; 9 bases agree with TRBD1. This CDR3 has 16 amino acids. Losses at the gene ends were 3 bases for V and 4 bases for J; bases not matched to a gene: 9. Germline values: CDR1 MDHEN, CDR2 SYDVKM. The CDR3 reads CASSFVGQGGRETQYF. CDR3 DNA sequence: TGTGCCAGCAGTTTTGTGGGACAGGGTGGGAGAGAGACCCAGTACTTC.

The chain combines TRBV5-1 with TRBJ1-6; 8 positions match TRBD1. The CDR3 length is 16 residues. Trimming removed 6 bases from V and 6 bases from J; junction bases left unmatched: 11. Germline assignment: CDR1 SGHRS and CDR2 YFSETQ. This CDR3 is CASKPPGTGLNSPLHF. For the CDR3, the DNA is TGCGCCAGCAAACCTCCCGGGACAGGACTTAATTCACCCCTCCACTTT.

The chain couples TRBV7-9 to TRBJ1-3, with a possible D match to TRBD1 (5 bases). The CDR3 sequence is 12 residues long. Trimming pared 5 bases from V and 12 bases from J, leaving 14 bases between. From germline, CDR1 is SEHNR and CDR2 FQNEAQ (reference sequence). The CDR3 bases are TGTGCCAGCAGCGCGGGACGGTGGGGCATATATTTT. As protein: CASSAGRWGIYF. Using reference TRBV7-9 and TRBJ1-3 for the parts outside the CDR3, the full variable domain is DTGVSQNPRHKITKRGQNVTFRCDPISEHNRLYWYRQTLGQGPEFLTYFQNEAQLEKSRLLSDRFSAERPKGSFSTLEIQRTEQGDSAMYLCASSAGRWGIYFGEGSWLTVV.

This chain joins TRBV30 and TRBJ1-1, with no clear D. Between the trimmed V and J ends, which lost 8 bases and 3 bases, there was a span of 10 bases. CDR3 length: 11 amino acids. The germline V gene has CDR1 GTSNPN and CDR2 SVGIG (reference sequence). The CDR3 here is CAGRRDTEAFF. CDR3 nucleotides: TGTGCCGGAAGACGGGACACTGAAGCTTTCTTT.

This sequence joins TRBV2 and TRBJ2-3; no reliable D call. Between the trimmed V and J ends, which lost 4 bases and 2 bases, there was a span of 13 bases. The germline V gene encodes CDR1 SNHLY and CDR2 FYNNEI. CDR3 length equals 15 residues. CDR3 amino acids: CASSGERGPTDTQYF. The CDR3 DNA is TGTGCCAGCAGTGGCGAACGAGGTCCCACAGATACGCAGTATTTT.

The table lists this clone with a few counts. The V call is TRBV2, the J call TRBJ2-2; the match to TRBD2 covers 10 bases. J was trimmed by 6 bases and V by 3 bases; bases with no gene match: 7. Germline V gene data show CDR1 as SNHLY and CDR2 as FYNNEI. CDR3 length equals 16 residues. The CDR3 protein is CASSDLAGAKAGELFF. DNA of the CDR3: TGTGCCAGCAGTGACCTAGCGGGGGCGAAGGCCGGGGAGCTGTTTTTT. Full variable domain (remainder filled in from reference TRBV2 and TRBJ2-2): EPEVTQTPSHQVTQMGQEVILRCVPISNHLYFYWYRQILGQKVEFLVSFYNNEISEKSEIFDDQFSVERPDGSNFTLKIRSTKLEDSAMYFCASSDLAGAKAGELFFGEGSRLTVL.

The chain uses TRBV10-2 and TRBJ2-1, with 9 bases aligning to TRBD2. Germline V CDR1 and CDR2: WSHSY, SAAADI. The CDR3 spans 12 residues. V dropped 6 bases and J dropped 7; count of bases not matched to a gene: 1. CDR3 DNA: TGCGCCAGCAGAGGACTAGCGAATGAGCAGTTCTTC. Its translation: CASRGLANEQFF.

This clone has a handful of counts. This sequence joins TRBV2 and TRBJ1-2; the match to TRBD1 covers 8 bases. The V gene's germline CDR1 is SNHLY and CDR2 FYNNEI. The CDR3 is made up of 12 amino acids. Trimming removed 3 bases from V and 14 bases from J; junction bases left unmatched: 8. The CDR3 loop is CASSEGGQGGTF. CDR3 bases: TGTGCCAGCAGTGAGGGAGGACAGGGAGGGACCTTC. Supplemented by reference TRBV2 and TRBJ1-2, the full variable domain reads EPEVTQTPSHQVTQMGQEVILRCVPISNHLYFYWYRQILGQKVEFLVSFYNNEISEKSEIFDDQFSVERPDGSNFTLKIRSTKLEDSAMYFCASSEGGQGGTFGSGTRLTVV.

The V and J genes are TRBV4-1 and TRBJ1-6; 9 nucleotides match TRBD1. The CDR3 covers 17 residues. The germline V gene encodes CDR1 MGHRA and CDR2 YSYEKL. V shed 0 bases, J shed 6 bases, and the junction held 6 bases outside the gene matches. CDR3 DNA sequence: TGCGCCAGCAGCCAAGAGTTCGGGACAGGGTCTAATTCACCCCTCCACTTT. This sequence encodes CASSQEFGTGSNSPLHF.

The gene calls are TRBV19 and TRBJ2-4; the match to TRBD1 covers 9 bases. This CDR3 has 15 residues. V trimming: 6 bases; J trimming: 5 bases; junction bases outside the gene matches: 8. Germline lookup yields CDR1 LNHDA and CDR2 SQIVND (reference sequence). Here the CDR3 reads CASSSGQGDQNIQYF. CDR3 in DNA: TGTGCCAGTAGCTCGGGACAGGGCGACCAAAACATTCAGTACTTC.

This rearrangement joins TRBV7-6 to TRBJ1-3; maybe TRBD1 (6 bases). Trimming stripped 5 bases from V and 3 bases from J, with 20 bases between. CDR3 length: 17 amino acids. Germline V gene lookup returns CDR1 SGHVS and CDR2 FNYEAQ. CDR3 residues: CASSGSLTGPYGNTIYF. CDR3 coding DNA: TGTGCCAGCAGCGGGAGCCTAACAGGGCCGTATGGAAACACCATATATTTT.

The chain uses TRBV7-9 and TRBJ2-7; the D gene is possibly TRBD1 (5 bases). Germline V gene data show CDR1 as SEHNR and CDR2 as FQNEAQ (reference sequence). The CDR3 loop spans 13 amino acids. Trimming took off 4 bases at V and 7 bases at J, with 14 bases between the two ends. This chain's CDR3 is CASSSVGALEQYF. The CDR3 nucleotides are TGTGCCAGCAGCTCGGTTGGGGCCCTAGAGCAGTACTTC.

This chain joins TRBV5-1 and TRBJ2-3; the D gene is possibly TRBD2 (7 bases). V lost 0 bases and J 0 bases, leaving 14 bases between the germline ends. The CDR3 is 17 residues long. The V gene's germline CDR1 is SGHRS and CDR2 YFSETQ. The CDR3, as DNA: TGCGCCAGCAGCTTGGGTGGGGGGGCACCCAGCACAGATACGCAGTATTTT. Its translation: CASSLGGGAPSTDTQYF.

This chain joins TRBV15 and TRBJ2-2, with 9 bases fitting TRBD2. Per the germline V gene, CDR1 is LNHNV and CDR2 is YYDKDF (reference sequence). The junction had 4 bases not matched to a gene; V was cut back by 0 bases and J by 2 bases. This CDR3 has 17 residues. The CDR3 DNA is TGTGCCACCAGCAGAGATATAGCGGGGGTTAACACCGGGGAGCTGTTTTTT. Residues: CATSRDIAGVNTGELFF.

The CDR3 reads CAWSDFTGELFF. The CDR3 DNA reads as TGTGCCTGGAGTGACTTCACCGGGGAGCTGTTTTTT. The chain couples TRBV30 to TRBJ2-2; D gene ambiguous. Germline CDR1 GTSNPN, CDR2 SVGIG (reference sequence). V lost 1 base and J 4 bases, leaving 4 bases between the germline ends. This CDR3 is built from 12 residues.

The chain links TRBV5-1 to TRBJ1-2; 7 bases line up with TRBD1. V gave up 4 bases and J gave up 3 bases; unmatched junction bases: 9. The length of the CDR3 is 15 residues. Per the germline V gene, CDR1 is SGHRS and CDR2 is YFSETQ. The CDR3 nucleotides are TGCGCCAGCAGCCCAAGAACGGGACAGTACTATGGCTACACCTTC. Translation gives CASSPRTGQYYGYTF. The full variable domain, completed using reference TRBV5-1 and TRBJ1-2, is KAGVTQTPRYLIKTRGQQVTLSCSPISGHRSVSWYQQTPGQGLQFLFEYFSETQRNKGNFPGRFSGRQFSNSRSEMNVSTLELGDSALYLCASSPRTGQYYGYTFGSGTRLTVV.

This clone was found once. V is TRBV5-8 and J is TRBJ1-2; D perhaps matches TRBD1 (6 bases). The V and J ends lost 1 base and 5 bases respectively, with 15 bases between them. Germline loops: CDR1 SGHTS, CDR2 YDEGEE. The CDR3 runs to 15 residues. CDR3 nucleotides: TGTGCCAGCAGCTTGAGGAAAACAGGGTCATATGGCTACACCTTC. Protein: CASSLRKTGSYGYTF.

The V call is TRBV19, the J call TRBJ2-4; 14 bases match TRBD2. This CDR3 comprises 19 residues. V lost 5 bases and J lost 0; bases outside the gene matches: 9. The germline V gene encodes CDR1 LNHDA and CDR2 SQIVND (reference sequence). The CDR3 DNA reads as TGTGCCAGTAGTCCACTCGGGACTAGCGGGGGTCTAGCCAAAAACATTCAGTACTTC. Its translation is CASSPLGTSGGLAKNIQYF. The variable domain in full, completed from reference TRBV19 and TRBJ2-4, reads DGGITQSPKYLFRKEGQNVTLSCEQNLNHDAMYWYRQDPGQGLRLIYYSQIVNDFQKGDIAEGYSVSREKKESFPLTVTSAQKNPTAFYLCASSPLGTSGGLAKNIQYFGAGTRLSVL.

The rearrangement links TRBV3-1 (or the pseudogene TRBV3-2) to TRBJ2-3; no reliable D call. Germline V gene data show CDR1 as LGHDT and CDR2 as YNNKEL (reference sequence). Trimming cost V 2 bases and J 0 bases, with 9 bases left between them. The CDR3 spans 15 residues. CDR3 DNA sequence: TGTGCCAGCAGCCAAAGACTCCCGAGCACAGATACGCAGTATTTT. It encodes CASSQRLPSTDTQYF.

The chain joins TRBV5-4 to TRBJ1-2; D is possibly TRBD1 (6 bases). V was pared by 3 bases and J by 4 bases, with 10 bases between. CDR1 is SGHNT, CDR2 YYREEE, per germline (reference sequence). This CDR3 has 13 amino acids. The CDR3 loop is CASSSQGTYGYTF. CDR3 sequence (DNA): TGTGCCAGCAGCTCTCAGGGGACCTATGGCTACACCTTC. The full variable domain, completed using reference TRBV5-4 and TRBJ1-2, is ETGVTQSPTHLIKTRGQQVTLRCSSQSGHNTVSWYQQALGQGPQFIFQYYREEENGRGNFPPRFSGLQFPNYSSELNVNALELDDSALYLCASSSQGTYGYTFGSGTRLTVV.

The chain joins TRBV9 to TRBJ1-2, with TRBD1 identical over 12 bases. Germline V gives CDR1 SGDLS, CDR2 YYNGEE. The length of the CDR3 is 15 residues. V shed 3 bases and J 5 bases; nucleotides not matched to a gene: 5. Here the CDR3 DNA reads TGTGCCAGCAGCGGGGGGACAGGGGGCGCTTATGGCTACACCTTC. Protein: CASSGGTGGAYGYTF.

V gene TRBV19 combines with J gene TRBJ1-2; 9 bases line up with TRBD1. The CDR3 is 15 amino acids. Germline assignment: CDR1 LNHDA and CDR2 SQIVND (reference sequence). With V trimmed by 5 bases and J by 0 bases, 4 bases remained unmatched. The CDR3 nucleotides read TGTGCCAGTAGTTCCGGGGACAGGGCTAACTATGGCTACACCTTC. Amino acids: CASSSGDRANYGYTF.

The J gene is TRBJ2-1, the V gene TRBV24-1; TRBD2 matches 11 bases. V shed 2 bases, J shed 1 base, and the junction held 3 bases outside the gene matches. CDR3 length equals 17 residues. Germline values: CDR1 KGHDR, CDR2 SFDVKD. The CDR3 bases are TGTGCCACCAGTGATTCAAGACTAGCGGGATCCTACAATGAGCAGTTCTTC. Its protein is CATSDSRLAGSYNEQFF.

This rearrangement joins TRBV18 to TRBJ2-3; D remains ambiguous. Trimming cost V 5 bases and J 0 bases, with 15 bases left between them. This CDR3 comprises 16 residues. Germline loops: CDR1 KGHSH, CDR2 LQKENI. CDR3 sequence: CASSSNLQKSTDTQYF. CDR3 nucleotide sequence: TGTGCCAGCTCATCTAACTTACAGAAGAGCACAGATACGCAGTATTTT.

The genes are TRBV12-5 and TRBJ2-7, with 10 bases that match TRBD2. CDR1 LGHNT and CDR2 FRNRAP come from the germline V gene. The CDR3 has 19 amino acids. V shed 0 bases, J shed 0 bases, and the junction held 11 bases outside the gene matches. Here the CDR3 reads CASGLVRPGSGRNSYEQYF. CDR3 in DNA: TGTGCTAGTGGTTTGGTACGGCCAGGTAGCGGGAGGAACTCCTACGAGCAGTACTTC.